The source of this T cell receptor beta chain is a study of patients and donors after allogeneic stem cell transplantation. TCRdb itself ran the RT-PCR reads through MiXCR, one entry per CDR3 protein. The sample lists a few hundred thousand distinct CDR3 sequences, 38% seen once, with approximately 10% in the top ten. This CDR3 is 15 amino acids long. Trimming removed 1 base at V and 7 bases at J, with 13 bases between. Sequencing was performed on blood, either unsorted or a sorted T cell fraction (not recorded which). The chain links TRBV12-3 or TRBV12-4 to TRBJ2-2, with a tentative D call TRBD1 (6 bases). The sequence was collected from a human donor who was either an allogeneic HSCT recipient or a stem cell or donor lymphocyte infusion donor (not recorded which). It is not recorded whose cells these are; they may come from a transplant donor. Written as DNA, the CDR3 is TGTGCCAGCAGTTTAGACTGGGGGCAAATCGGGGAGCTGTTTTTT. This sequence encodes CASSLDWGQIGELFF.